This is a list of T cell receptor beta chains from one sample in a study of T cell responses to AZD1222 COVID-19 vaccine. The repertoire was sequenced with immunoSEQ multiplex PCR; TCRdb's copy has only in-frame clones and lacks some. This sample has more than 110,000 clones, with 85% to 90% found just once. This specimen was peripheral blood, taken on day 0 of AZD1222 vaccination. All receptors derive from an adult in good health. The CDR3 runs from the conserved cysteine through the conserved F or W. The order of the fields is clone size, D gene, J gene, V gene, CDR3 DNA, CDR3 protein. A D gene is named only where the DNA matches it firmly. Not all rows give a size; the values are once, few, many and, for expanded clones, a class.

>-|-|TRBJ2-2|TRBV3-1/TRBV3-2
TGTGCCAGCAGGGTAACAGGGAGGGCCGGGGAGCTGTTTTTT
CASRVTGRAGELFF
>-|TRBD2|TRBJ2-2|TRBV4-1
TGCGCCAGCAGCCAAGTTGCGGGAGCGAACACCGGGGAGCTGTTTTTT
CASSQVAGANTGELFF
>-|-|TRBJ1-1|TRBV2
TGTGCCAGCAGGGGAGATCGTGCTTTCTTT
CASRGDRAFF
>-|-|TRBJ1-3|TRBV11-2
TGTGCCAGCAGCTTTGACAGTAACGGAAACACCATATATTTT
CASSFDSNGNTIYF
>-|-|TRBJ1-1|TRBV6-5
TGTGCCAGCAGTCAGGGGAACACTGAAGCTTTCTTT
CASSQGNTEAFF
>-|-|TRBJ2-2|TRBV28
TGTGCCAGCAGTTTTAAGCGGACCGGGGAGCTGTTTTTT
CASSFKRTGELFF
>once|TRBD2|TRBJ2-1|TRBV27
TGTGCCAGCAGTTTATCGTGGACAGGACTAGCGGGATACAATGAGCAGTTCTTC
CASSLSWTGLAGYNEQFF
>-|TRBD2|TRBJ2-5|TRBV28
TGTGCCAGCAGTCAGGGACTAGAAGAGACCCAGTACTTC
CASSQGLEETQYF
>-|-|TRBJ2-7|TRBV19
TGTGCCAGTAGCTCAGCCGGTACCTACGAGCAGTACTTC
CASSSAGTYEQYF
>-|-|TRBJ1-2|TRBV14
TGTGCCAGCAGCCAAGTCGGGTCAGTTAACTATGGCTACACCTTC
CASSQVGSVNYGYTF
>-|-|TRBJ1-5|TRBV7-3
TGTGCCAGCAGCCCTATTACAGGGATGGTCAATCAGCCCCAGCATTTT
CASSPITGMVNQPQHF
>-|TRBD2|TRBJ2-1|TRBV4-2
TGTGCCAGCACCCTGGGCCCGGGGGGTAGTGAGCAGTTCTTC
CASTLGPGGSEQFF
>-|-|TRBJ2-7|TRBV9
TGTGCCAGCAGCGTAGGGCCTCAGGGGAGCTCGGTCCGGGAGCAGTACTTC
CASSVGPQGSSVREQYF
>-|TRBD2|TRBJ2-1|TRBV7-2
TGTGCCAGCAGCTTAGGCCCTGAGCGGGGACCCTCCTACAATGAGCAGTTCTTC
CASSLGPERGPSYNEQFF
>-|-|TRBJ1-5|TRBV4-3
TGCGCCAGCAGCCTCGCACGAGGGAGCAATCAGCCCCAGCATTTT
CASSLARGSNQPQHF
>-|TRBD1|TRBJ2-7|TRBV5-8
TGTGCCAGCAGCTACGGGACAGTCAACGACGAGCAGTACTTC
CASSYGTVNDEQYF
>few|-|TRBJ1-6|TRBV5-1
TGCGCCAGCAGCTTGTCATCCAGGCATGATTCACCCCTCCACTTT
CASSLSSRHDSPLHF
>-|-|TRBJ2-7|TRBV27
TGTGCCAGCAGTCTGACAGTTTCCTACGAGCAGTACTTC
CASSLTVSYEQYF
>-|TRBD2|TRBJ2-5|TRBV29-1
TGCAGCGTTGAGCTAGCGGGTGGAGAGACCCAGTACTTC
CSVELAGGETQYF
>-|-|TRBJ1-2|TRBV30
TGTGCCTGGACGGACTCCGGGGGCTACACCTTC
CAWTDSGGYTF
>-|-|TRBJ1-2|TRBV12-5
TGTGCTTCTGAGCCCCCTAACTATGGCTACACCTTC
CASEPPNYGYTF
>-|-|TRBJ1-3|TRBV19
TGTGCCAGTAGTATTCTTTCCCGGACAGCTGGAAACACCATATATTTT
CASSILSRTAGNTIYF
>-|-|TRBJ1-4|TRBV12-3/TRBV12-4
TGTGCCAGCAGTCAGTGGGGTAATGAAAAACTGTTTTTT
CASSQWGNEKLFF
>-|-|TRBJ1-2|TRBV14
TGTGCCAGCAGCCCAGGTCGCACTTATGGAGGCTACACCTTC
CASSPGRTYGGYTF
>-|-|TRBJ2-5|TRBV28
TGTGCCAGCAGTTTAAGAGGGACGTGGGAGACCCAGTACTTC
CASSLRGTWETQYF
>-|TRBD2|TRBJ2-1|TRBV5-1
TGCGCCAGCAGCTTAGCGGGGGGTAATGAGCAGTTCTTC
CASSLAGGNEQFF